A single sample gave rise to the 8 T cell receptor beta chains below, sequenced in a study of Graves' ophthalmopathy and Graves' hyperthyroidism. Researchers took RNA transcripts and amplified TCR beta CDR3 regions from them. Amplification began with first-round RT-PCR using HTBI primers, then second-round multiplex PCR was performed. MiXCR, run by TCRdb on the multiplex PCR reads, gives a single entry per CDR3 protein. The table lists fewer than 350,000 distinct CDR3 sequences, 15% to 20% of them singletons. The source material was peripheral blood. These TCRs come from an adult man with Graves' ophthalmopathy.

This clonotype was detected many times. V gene TRBV29-1 combines with J gene TRBJ2-7, with 9 bases lining up with TRBD2. The trim removed 7 bases at V and 3 bases at J, leaving 7 bases unmatched. The CDR3 covers 13 residues. Germline V CDR1 and CDR2: SQVTM, ANQGSEA. The CDR3 loop is CSGRVAGDYEQYF. For the CDR3, the DNA is TGCAGCGGGCGAGTAGCGGGAGACTACGAGCAGTACTTC.

There are many counts of this clonotype. The rearrangement links TRBV10-1 to TRBJ1-1, with 8 bases lining up with TRBD1. The CDR3 extends over 15 amino acids. The germline gives CDR1 WNHNN, CDR2 SYGVQD (reference sequence). The J segment lost 3 bases and the V segment lost 7 bases, leaving 10 bases of the junction unmatched. In nucleotides, the CDR3 is TGCGCCAGCAAGGACAGGGTTAATGCCTACACTGAAGCTTTCTTT. Its protein product is CASKDRVNAYTEAFF.

This clonotype showed up many times. The genes are TRBV6-1 and TRBJ2-5; D is unresolved. V gave up 8 bases and J gave up 3 bases, with 7 bases separating them. This CDR3 is 11 amino acids long. Germline CDR1 is MNHNS and CDR2 is SASEGT. The CDR3 loop is CASGFKETQYF. The DNA for the CDR3 is TGTGCCAGCGGTTTCAAAGAGACCCAGTACTTC.

This clonotype was seen repeatedly, ten times or more. The chain is built from TRBV28 and TRBJ1-1; D not certain. The CDR3 is 14 residues long. The germline CDR1 and CDR2 sequences are MDHEN and SYDVKM. V lost 4 bases, J lost 2 bases, and 11 bases lay in between. DNA for the CDR3: TGTGCCAGCAGTTACGAGGGCCCAAACACTGAAGCTTTCTTT. Translated, it gives CASSYEGPNTEAFF.

This clonotype was counted ten times or more. The J gene is TRBJ1-1, the V gene TRBV11-2; D is unresolved. In germline, CDR1 is SGHAT, CDR2 FQNNGV. The CDR3 extends over 11 amino acids. With 6 bases removed from V and 1 base from J, the gap between germline ends came to 3 bases. CDR3 in DNA: TGTGCCAGCAGGTCGAACACTGAAGCTTTCTTT. Its translation: CASRSNTEAFF. Combining the CDR3 with reference TRBV11-2 and TRBJ1-1 gives the whole variable domain EAGVAQSPRYKIIEKRQSVAFWCNPISGHATLYWYQQILGQGPKLLIQFQNNGVVDDSQLPKDRFSAERLKGVDSTLKIQPAKLEDSAVYLCASRSNTEAFFGQGTRLTVV.

This clonotype was seen many times. The chain combines TRBV7-2 with TRBJ1-5, with 8 bases matching TRBD1. After removal of 2 bases from V and 5 bases from J, the junction contained 2 bases not matched to a gene. The germline gives CDR1 SGHTA, CDR2 FQGNSA. This CDR3 contains 14 residues. The CDR3 DNA reads TGTGCCAGCAGCTTATCGGACAGGGATCAGCCCCAGCATTTT. Encoded protein: CASSLSDRDQPQHF.

This clonotype was seen repeatedly, ten times or more. The chain uses TRBV12-3 or TRBV12-4 and TRBJ2-7; D is perhaps TRBD1 (5 bases). The CDR3 runs 13 residues. V was shortened by 6 bases and J by 4 bases, with 13 bases between the two germline ends. Here the CDR3 reads CASSQGVGYEQYF. CDR3 in DNA: TGTGCCAGCAGCCAAGGGGTGGGGTACGAGCAGTACTTC.

This clonotype was detected many times. The J gene is TRBJ2-5, the V gene TRBV6-5; 9 bases fit TRBD2. The CDR3 is 15 residues long. After removal of 6 bases from V and 14 bases from J, the junction contained 19 bases not matched to a gene. Germline V lookup: CDR1 MNHEY, CDR2 SVGAGI. As DNA, the CDR3 is TGTGCCAGCAGCTATCTTGGGGGTAGCGGGAGCGAGCCTTACTTC. It codes for CASSYLGGSGSEPYF.